This TCR beta chain was recovered during a study of blood T cells in healthy people across ages. This clonotype came up a few times. V lost 1 base and J 4 bases, leaving 15 bases between the germline ends. Germline-derived CDR1 and CDR2 are LNHNV and YYDKDF (reference sequence). This CDR3 region has 16 residues. Next came a second PCR, run for 7 to 11 cycles, which used a sample-barcoded 5' primer along with a J-beta primer mix. TCRdb reanalysed the 5' RACE reads using MiXCR and keeps one entry per CDR3 protein. The profile shows around 780,000 distinct CDR3 sequences, more than 50% of them singletons.

The receptor comes from a man aged 35 to 55 in good health. Material for sequencing was blood. The chain combines TRBV15 with TRBJ2-3; D call uncertain. CDR3 region: CATSRVGSVGSDTQYF. DNA for the CDR3: TGTGCCACCAGCAGAGTCGGCTCGGTGGGTTCAGATACGCAGTATTTT.